The clone carrying this T cell receptor beta chain was observed many times. Its antigen is unknown. This sample is part of a study of early T cells in non-severe SARS-CoV-2 infection. Study background: The sequenced material was bulk RNA from unsorted whole blood, and its chains were unpaired. Findings and limits, study-wide: A preference for anti-spike CD8 responses marked VDJdb matching, which missed private and CD4 specificities.

This CDR3 comprises 13 residues. Looked up from germline, CDR1 is SGHTS and CDR2 is YDEGEE. Trimming left V 5 bases short and J 1 base short, with 7 bases between. Each single cDNA molecule received a unique molecular identifier. One entry per CDR3 protein, called by TCRdb with MiXCR from the 5' RACE reads. The sample shows under 55,000 distinct CDR3 sequences, under 14% of them seen only once. The genes are TRBV5-8 and TRBJ2-4; no definite D call. The TCR comes from an adult who was a healthcare worker with PCR-confirmed SARS-CoV-2 infection or an uninfected control (not recorded which). Specimen: whole blood. The CDR3 protein is CASRGWAKNIQYF. CDR3 sequence (DNA): TGTGCCAGCAGAGGTTGGGCCAAAAACATTCAGTACTTC.